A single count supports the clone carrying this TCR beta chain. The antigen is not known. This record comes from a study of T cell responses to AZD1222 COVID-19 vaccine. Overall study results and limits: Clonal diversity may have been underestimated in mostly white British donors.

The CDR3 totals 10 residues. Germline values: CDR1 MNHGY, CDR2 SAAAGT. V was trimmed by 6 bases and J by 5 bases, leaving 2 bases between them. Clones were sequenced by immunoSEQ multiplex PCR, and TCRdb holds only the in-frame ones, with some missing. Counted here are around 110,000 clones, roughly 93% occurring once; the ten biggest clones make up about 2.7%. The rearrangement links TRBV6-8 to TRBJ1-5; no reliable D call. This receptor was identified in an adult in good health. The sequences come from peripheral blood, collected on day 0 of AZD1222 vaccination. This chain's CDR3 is CASSDQPQHF. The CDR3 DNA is TGTGCCAGCAGCGATCAGCCCCAGCATTTT.